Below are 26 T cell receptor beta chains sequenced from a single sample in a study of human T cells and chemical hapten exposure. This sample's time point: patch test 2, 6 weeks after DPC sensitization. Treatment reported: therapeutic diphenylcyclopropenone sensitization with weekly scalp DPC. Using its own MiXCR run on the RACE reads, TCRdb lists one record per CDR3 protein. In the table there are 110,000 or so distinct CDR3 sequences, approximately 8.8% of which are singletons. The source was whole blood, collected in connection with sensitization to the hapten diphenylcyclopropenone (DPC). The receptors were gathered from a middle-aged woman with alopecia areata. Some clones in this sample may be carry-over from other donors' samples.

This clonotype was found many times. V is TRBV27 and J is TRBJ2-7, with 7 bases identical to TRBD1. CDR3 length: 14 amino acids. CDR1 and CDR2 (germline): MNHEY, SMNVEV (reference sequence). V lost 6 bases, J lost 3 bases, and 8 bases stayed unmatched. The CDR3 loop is CASSRPGQIYEQYF. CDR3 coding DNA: TGTGCCAGCAGCCGCCCGGGACAGATCTACGAGCAGTACTTC.

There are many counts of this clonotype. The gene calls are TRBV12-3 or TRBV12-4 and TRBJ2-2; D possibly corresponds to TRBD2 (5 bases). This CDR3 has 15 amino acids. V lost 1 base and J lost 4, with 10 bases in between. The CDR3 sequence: CASSLGARATGELFF. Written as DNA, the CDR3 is TGTGCCAGCAGTTTAGGGGCGCGGGCCACCGGGGAGCTGTTTTTT.

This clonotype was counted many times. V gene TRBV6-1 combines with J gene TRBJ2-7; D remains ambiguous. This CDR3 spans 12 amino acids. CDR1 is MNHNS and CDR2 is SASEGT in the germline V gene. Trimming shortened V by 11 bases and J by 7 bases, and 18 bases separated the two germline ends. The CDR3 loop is CASTKQLREQYF. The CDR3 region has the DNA TGTGCCTCCACTAAACAATTACGTGAGCAGTACTTC.

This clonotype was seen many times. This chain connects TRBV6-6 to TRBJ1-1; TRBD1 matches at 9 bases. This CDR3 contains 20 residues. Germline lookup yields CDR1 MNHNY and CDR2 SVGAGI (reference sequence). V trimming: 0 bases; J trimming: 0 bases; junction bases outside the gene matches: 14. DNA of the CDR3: TGTGCCAGCAGTTACTCGATCGGTGTGGGACAGGGATTCATGAACACTGAAGCTTTCTTT. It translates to CASSYSIGVGQGFMNTEAFF.

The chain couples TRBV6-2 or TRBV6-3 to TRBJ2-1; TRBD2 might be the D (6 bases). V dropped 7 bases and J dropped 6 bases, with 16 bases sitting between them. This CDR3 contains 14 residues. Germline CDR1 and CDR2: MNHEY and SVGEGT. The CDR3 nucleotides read TGTGCCAGCAATCGTCAGGGAGGCTCCAATGAGCAGTTCTTC. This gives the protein CASNRQGGSNEQFF.

CDR3 in DNA: TGTGCCAGCAGCTCCTACGGGACAAACAATGAGCAGTTCTTC. This sequence encodes CASSSYGTNNEQFF. The genes are TRBV7-2 and TRBJ2-1, with D possibly TRBD1 on 6 matching bases. Trimming pared 4 bases from V and 5 bases from J, leaving 12 bases between. Germline lookup yields CDR1 SGHTA and CDR2 FQGNSA. This CDR3 is built from 14 residues.

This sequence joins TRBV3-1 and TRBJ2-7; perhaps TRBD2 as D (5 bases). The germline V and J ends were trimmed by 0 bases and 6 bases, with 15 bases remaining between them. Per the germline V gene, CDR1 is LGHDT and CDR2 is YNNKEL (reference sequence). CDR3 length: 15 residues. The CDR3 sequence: CASSQEGGFVGEQYF. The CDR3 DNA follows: TGTGCCAGCAGCCAAGAAGGCGGGTTCGTGGGCGAGCAGTACTTC.

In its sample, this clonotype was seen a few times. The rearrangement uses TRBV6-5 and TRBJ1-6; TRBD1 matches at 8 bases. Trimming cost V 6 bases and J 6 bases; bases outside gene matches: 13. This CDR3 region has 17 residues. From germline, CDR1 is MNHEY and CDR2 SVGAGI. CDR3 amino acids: CASRTGQGARGNSPLHF. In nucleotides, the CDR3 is TGTGCCAGCAGAACAGGGCAGGGGGCGCGAGGTAATTCACCCCTCCACTTT.

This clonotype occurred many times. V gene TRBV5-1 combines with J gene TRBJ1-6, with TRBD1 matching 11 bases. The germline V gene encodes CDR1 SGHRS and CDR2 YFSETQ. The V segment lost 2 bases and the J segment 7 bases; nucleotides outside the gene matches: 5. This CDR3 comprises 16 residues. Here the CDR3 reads CASSLGTGGTNSPLHF. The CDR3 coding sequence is TGCGCCAGCAGCTTAGGGACAGGGGGAACGAATTCACCCCTCCACTTT. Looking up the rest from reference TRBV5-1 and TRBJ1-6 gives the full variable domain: KAGVTQTPRYLIKTRGQQVTLSCSPISGHRSVSWYQQTPGQGLQFLFEYFSETQRNKGNFPGRFSGRQFSNSRSEMNVSTLELGDSALYLCASSLGTGGTNSPLHFGNGTRLTVT.

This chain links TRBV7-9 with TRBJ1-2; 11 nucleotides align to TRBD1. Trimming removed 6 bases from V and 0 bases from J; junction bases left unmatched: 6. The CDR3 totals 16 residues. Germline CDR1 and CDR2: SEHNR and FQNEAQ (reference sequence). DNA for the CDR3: TGTGCCAGCAGTCACCGGGACAGGGGGGCTAACTATGGCTACACCTTC. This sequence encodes CASSHRDRGANYGYTF.

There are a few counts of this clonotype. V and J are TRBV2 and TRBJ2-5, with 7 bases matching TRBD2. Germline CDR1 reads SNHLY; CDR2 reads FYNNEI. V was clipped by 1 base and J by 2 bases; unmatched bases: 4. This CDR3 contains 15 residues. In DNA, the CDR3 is TGTGCCAGCAGTGAAGAGGGACTATCGCAAGAGACCCAGTACTTC. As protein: CASSEEGLSQETQYF. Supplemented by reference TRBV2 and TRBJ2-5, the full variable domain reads EPEVTQTPSHQVTQMGQEVILRCVPISNHLYFYWYRQILGQKVEFLVSFYNNEISEKSEIFDDQFSVERPDGSNFTLKIRSTKLEDSAMYFCASSEEGLSQETQYFGPGTRLLVL.

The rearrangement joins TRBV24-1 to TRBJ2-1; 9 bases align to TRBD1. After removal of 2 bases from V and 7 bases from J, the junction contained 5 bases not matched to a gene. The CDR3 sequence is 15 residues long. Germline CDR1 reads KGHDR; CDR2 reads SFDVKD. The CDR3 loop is CATSDSGTGKNEQFF. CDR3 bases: TGTGCCACCAGTGATTCCGGGACAGGGAAGAATGAGCAGTTCTTC.

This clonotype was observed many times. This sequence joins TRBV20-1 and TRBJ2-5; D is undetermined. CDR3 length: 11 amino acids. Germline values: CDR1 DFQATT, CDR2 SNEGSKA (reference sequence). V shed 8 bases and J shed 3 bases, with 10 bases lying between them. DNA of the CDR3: TGCAGTTCGGGCGCCAAAGAGACCCAGTACTTC. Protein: CSSGAKETQYF.

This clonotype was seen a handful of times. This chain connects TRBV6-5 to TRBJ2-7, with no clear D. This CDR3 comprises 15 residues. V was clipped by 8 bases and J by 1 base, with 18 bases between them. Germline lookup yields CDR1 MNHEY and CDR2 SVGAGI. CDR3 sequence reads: CASRPTVSKSYEQYF. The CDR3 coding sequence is TGTGCCAGCCGCCCGACCGTCAGCAAATCCTACGAGCAGTACTTC.

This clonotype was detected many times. CDR3 amino acids: CASSLASVQGARHEQYF. The CDR3 bases are TGCGCCAGCAGCTTGGCTTCGGTCCAGGGGGCGCGCCACGAGCAGTACTTC. The V call is TRBV5-1, the J call TRBJ2-7, with TRBD1 matching 8 bases. Germline values: CDR1 SGHRS, CDR2 YFSETQ. The V and J ends lost 0 bases and 5 bases, in that order; junction bases with no gene match: 13. The CDR3 totals 17 residues.

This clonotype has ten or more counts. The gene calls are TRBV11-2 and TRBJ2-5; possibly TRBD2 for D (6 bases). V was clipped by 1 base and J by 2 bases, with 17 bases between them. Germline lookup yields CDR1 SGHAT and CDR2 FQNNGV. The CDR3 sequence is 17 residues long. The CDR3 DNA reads TGTGCCAGCAGCTTAGGGCGGGCGGGGAACCTACAAGAGACCCAGTACTTC. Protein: CASSLGRAGNLQETQYF.

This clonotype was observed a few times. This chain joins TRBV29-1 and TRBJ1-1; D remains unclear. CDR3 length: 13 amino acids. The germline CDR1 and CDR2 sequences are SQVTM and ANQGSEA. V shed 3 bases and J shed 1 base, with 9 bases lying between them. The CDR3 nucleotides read TGCAGCGTTGAGCGCCAGAAGAACACTGAAGCTTTCTTT. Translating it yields CSVERQKNTEAFF.

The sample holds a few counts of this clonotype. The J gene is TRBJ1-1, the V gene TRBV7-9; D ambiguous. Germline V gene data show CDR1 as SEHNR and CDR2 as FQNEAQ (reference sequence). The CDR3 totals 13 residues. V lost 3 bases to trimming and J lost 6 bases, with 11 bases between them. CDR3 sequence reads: CASSFLVVAEAFF. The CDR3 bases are TGTGCCAGCAGCTTTCTTGTCGTCGCTGAAGCTTTCTTT.

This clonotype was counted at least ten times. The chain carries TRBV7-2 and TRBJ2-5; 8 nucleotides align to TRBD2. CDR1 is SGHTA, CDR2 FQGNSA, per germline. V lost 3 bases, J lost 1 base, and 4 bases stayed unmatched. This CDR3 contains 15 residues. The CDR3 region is CASSLVGTSQETQYF. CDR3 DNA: TGTGCCAGCAGCTTGGTTGGGACTAGCCAAGAGACCCAGTACTTC.

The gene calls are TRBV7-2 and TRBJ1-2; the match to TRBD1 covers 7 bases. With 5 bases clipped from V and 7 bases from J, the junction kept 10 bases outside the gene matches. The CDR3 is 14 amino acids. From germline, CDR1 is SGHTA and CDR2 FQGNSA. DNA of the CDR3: TGTGCCAGCAGCCCACGGAGGACAGGAGGTGGCTACACCTTC. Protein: CASSPRRTGGGYTF.

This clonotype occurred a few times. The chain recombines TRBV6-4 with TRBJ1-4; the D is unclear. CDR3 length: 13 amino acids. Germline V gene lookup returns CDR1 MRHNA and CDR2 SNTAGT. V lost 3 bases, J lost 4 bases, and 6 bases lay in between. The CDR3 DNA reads TGTGCCAGCAGTGAATCCCTTAATGAAAAACTGTTTTTT. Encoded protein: CASSESLNEKLFF.

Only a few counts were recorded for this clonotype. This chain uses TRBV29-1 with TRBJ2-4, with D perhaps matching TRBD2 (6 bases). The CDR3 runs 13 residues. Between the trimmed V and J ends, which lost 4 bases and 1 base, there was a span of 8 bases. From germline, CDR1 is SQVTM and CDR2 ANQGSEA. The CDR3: CSVALAAKNIQYF. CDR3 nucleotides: TGCAGCGTTGCTCTAGCGGCCAAAAACATTCAGTACTTC.

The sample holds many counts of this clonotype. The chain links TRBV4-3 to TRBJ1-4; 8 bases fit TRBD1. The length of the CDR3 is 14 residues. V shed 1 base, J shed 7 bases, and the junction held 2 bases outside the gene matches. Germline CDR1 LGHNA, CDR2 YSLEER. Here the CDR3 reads CASSQVTGGEKLFF. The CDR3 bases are TGCGCCAGCAGCCAAGTAACAGGGGGTGAAAAACTGTTTTTT.

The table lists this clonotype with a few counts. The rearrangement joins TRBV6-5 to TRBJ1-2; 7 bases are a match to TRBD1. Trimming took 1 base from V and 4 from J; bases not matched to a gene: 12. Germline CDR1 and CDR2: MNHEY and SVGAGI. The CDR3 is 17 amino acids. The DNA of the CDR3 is TGTGCCAGCAGTTACTACCCGACAGGGCTGGGGGGCTATGGCTACACCTTC. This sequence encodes CASSYYPTGLGGYGYTF.

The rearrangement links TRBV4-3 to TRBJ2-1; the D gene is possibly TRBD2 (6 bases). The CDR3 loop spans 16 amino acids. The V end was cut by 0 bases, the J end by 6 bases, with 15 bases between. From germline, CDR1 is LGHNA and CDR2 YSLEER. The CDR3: CASSQDRGSGGNEQFF. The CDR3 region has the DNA TGCGCCAGCAGCCAAGATCGGGGGAGTGGAGGCAATGAGCAGTTCTTC.

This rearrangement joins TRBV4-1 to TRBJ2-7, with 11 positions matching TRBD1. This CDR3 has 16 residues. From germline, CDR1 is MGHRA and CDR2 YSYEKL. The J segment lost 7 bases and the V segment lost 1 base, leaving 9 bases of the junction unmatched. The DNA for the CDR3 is TGCGCCAGCAGCCAAGGGATGAGGACAGGGGGCATGGAGCAGTACTTC. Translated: CASSQGMRTGGMEQYF.